This T cell receptor beta chain stems from a study of blood T cells in healthy people across ages. This clonotype showed up just a few times. V dropped 3 bases and J dropped 4 bases, with 12 bases sitting between them. Per the germline V gene, CDR1 is SEHNR and CDR2 is FQNEAQ (reference sequence). This CDR3 spans 14 amino acids. The total RNA that was extracted per sample amounted to at least 5 micrograms. Sample-barcoded 5' priming and a J-beta primer mix drove a second PCR of roughly 7 to 11 cycles. TCRdb re-derived calls from the 5' RACE reads in MiXCR, one entry per CDR3 protein. The data hold 450,000 to 600,000 distinct CDR3 sequences, with approximately 26% observed a single time. Separately, the same data were catalogued under a study of T cells of mothers and their children. That work adds: The study recruited a few healthy Caucasian mothers and their six children as donors.

The sequenced sample consisted of blood. The chain joins TRBV7-9 to TRBJ2-5; D not resolved. The TCR originated in a boy between 2 and 10 years old in good health. CDR3 bases: TGTGCCAGCAGCTTCGGATTTGGCGGAGAGACCCAGTACTTC. It specifies CASSFGFGGETQYF.